These 21 T cell receptor beta chains share one sample of origin, sequenced in a study of blood T cells in healthy people across ages. The second PCR ran roughly 6 to 11 cycles with a sample-barcoded 5' primer and J-beta primers. TCRdb reprocessed the 5' RACE reads via MiXCR and lists one record per CDR3 protein. This table has 750,000 to 1,000,000 distinct CDR3 sequences, almost 30% appearing once. Separately, the same data were catalogued under a study of T cells of mothers and their children.

The specimen sequenced was blood. The receptors were gathered from a woman between 40 and 50 years old in good health.

This clonotype was recorded at least ten times. The rearrangement links TRBV7-9 to TRBJ2-7; 9 positions agree with TRBD1. The germline gives CDR1 SEHNR, CDR2 FQNEAQ (reference sequence). The junction had 0 bases not matched to a gene; V was cut back by 4 bases and J by 2 bases. The length of the CDR3 is 13 residues. CDR3 loop: CASSWTGAYEQYF. The CDR3, as DNA: TGTGCCAGCAGCTGGACAGGGGCCTACGAGCAGTACTTC.

The chain employs TRBV18 and TRBJ2-1; weak D call: TRBD1 (5 bases). The DNA end is a closer match to TRBJ2-7, so the J assignment may be wrong. The CDR3 has 12 amino acids. Germline values: CDR1 KGHSH, CDR2 LQKENI. The CDR3 coding sequence is TGTGCCAGCGGCCAGGGATTTAATGAGCAGTACTTC. Translated: CASGQGFNEQYF.

Details on this clonotype: Given a much more abundant clone one base away, this may be a read error. CDR3 amino acids: CANRGGLADSYEQYF. The DNA of the CDR3 is TGCGCCAACAGGGGGGGGCTCGCGGACTCCTACGAGCAGTACTTC. V is TRBV5-1 and J is TRBJ2-7; possible D gene TRBD1, 8 bases. Trimming shortened V by 9 bases and J by 0 bases, and 19 bases separated the two germline ends. Germline values: CDR1 SGHRS, CDR2 YFSETQ. This CDR3 has 15 amino acids.

This clonotype was seen at least ten times. V is TRBV12-3 or TRBV12-4 and J is TRBJ1-4; the match to TRBD1 covers 9 bases. With 4 bases clipped from V and 8 bases from J, the junction kept 8 bases outside the gene matches. This CDR3 is built from 15 residues. The chain's CDR3 is CASSSSGTGKEKLFF. CDR3 bases: TGTGCCAGCAGTTCTTCCGGGACAGGGAAAGAAAAACTGTTTTTT.

This clonotype was found a few times. The rearrangement joins TRBV11-2 to TRBJ1-2; D unclear. V was pared by 2 bases and J by 4 bases, with 14 bases between. This CDR3 region has 15 residues. Germline V gene lookup returns CDR1 SGHAT and CDR2 FQNNGV. This CDR3 is CASSLLPGVPYGYTF. DNA of the CDR3: TGTGCCAGCAGCTTACTGCCCGGGGTACCCTATGGCTACACCTTC. Variable domain in full (rest from reference TRBV11-2 and TRBJ1-2): EAGVAQSPRYKIIEKRQSVAFWCNPISGHATLYWYQQILGQGPKLLIQFQNNGVVDDSQLPKDRFSAERLKGVDSTLKIQPAKLEDSAVYLCASSLLPGVPYGYTFGSGTRLTVV.

V usage is TRBV5-1 and J usage is TRBJ2-7, with D possibly matching TRBD1 (6 bases). CDR1 SGHRS and CDR2 YFSETQ come from the germline V gene. With 5 bases removed from V and 1 base from J, the gap between germline ends came to 28 bases. The CDR3 is 19 residues long. CDR3 residues: CASSHPFGIGAGDSYEQYF. The CDR3 coding sequence is TGCGCCAGCAGTCACCCGTTTGGTATTGGGGCAGGGGATTCCTACGAGCAGTACTTC.

A note on this clonotype: Without the conserved terminal phenylalanine or tryptophan, this CDR3 likely stems from a read error. The chain couples TRBV28 to TRBJ1-5, with D tentatively TRBD1 (6 bases). From germline, CDR1 is MDHEN and CDR2 SYDVKM. The CDR3 is 16 amino acids. V shed 7 bases and J shed 3 bases, with 19 bases lying between them. This chain's CDR3 is CASTPTGQHTNQPQHV. The CDR3 coding sequence is TGTGCCAGCACCCCAACGGGACAACACACCAATCAGCCCCAGCATGTT.

In DNA form, the CDR3 reads TGTGCCAGCAGCCAATTCGGGACCCAGTACTTC. This sequence encodes CASSQFGTQYF. The V and J genes are TRBV18 and TRBJ2-7; no reliable D call. Gene TRBJ2-5 matches the end of the DNA better, so the J call may be wrong. The CDR3 extends over 11 amino acids. Germline lookup yields CDR1 KGHSH and CDR2 LQKENI.

Remarks on this clonotype: At one end, the junction sequence differs from germline, possibly due to a read error. CDR3 protein: CASSWARGNQETQYF. CDR3 nucleotide sequence: TGTGCCAGTAGTTGGGCCAGAGGGAACCAAGAGACCCAGTACTTC. The V gene is TRBV6-2 or TRBV6-3, the J gene TRBJ2-5; possible D gene TRBD2, 5 bases. The V gene's germline CDR1 is MNHEY and CDR2 SVGEGT. The CDR3 length is 15 residues.

This clonotype was observed a few times. This chain connects TRBV20-1 to TRBJ2-3; 8 bases match TRBD2. CDR3 size: 16 residues. Unmatched junction bases numbered 8, after V lost 0 bases and J lost 3 bases. CDR1 and CDR2 from the germline V gene are DFQATT and SNEGSKA (reference sequence). Here the CDR3 DNA reads TGCAGTGCTAGAGATCCCGGGACTAGTGAGACAGATACGCAGTATTTT. This translates into CSARDPGTSETDTQYF.

The V gene is TRBV19, the J gene TRBJ1-2; 9 bases are shared with TRBD1. The CDR3 has 15 residues. The J segment lost 7 bases and the V segment lost 6 bases, leaving 12 bases of the junction unmatched. Germline CDR1 LNHDA, CDR2 SQIVND (reference sequence). The CDR3 sequence: CASRGAPGQGGGYTF. CDR3 sequence (DNA): TGTGCCAGTAGAGGAGCCCCGGGACAGGGCGGTGGCTACACCTTC.

The rearrangement links TRBV5-1 to TRBJ1-1; 8 bases fit TRBD1. This CDR3 is 13 amino acids long. The germline V gene has CDR1 SGHRS and CDR2 YFSETQ. V gave up 5 bases and J gave up 7 bases; unmatched junction bases: 7. CDR3 sequence (DNA): TGCGCCAGCAGACTAACAGGGGGGCTTGAAGCTTTCTTT. It translates to CASRLTGGLEAFF. The variable domain in full, with the rest retrieved from reference TRBV5-1 and TRBJ1-1, is KAGVTQTPRYLIKTRGQQVTLSCSPISGHRSVSWYQQTPGQGLQFLFEYFSETQRNKGNFPGRFSGRQFSNSRSEMNVSTLELGDSALYLCASRLTGGLEAFFGQGTRLTVV.

The chain couples TRBV7-2 to TRBJ1-4, with TRBD1 identical over 9 bases. CDR3 size: 19 residues. Per the germline V gene, CDR1 is SGHTA and CDR2 is FQGNSA. Germline trimming cut 2 bases from V and 3 bases from J; bases unmatched to any gene: 13. The CDR3 here is CASSLRQGDTGQPNEKLFF. CDR3 nucleotides: TGTGCCAGCAGCTTAAGACAGGGGGACACTGGACAGCCTAATGAAAAACTGTTTTTT.

The chain employs TRBV20-1 and TRBJ1-4; no clear D gene. The CDR3 length is 12 residues. Trimming cost V 3 bases and J 7 bases, with 9 bases left between them. Per the germline V gene, CDR1 is DFQATT and CDR2 is SNEGSKA (reference sequence). The CDR3 sequence: CSASGDTEKLFF. DNA for the CDR3: TGCAGTGCTAGCGGTGACACTGAAAAACTGTTTTTT.

With regard to this clonotype: This could be a read error, since a much larger clone is one nucleotide away. The rearrangement uses TRBV20-1 and TRBJ1-2; D is perhaps TRBD1 (5 bases). From germline, CDR1 is DFQATT and CDR2 SNEGSKA (reference sequence). The CDR3 extends over 13 amino acids. CDR3 protein: CSATGLENCGYTF. CDR3 coding DNA: TGCAGTGCTACGGGACTGGAGAACTGTGGCTACACCTTC.

This clonotype was picked up a small number of times. The rearrangement joins TRBV11-2 to TRBJ1-6, with D unresolved. V was cut by 7 bases and J by 0 bases, with 13 bases left in between. From germline, CDR1 is SGHAT and CDR2 FQNNGV. This CDR3 is 16 amino acids long. The CDR3 spells CASTPGGPSYNSPLHF. As DNA, the CDR3 is TGTGCCAGCACCCCTGGAGGTCCCTCCTATAATTCACCCCTCCACTTT.

Worth noting for this clonotype: The junction departs from the called germline gene at one end, perhaps through a read error. The J gene is TRBJ1-6, the V gene TRBV12-3 or TRBV12-4; D unresolved. CDR3 length: 14 amino acids. The CDR3 DNA reads TGTGCCAGCAGTTTGGCTGGAAGTAATTCACCCCCCCACTTT. Amino acid sequence: CASSLAGSNSPPHF.

V is TRBV2 and J is TRBJ1-4, with a possible D match to TRBD1 (5 bases). The CDR3 runs to 14 residues. The germline CDR1 and CDR2 sequences are SNHLY and FYNNEI. Trimming removed 3 bases from V and 10 bases from J, with 15 bases in between. CDR3 in DNA: TGTGCCAGCAGTGACATTGTCGGGGCGACAAAACTGTTTTTT. This encodes CASSDIVGATKLFF.

This clonotype was recorded a few times. This may be a read error, as it is one base from a much larger clone. V gene TRBV7-6 combines with J gene TRBJ2-1; perhaps TRBD1 as D (5 bases). The J call is in doubt because the DNA end fits TRBJ2-7 better. This CDR3 is built from 15 residues. CDR1 SGHVS and CDR2 FNYEAQ come from the germline V gene. As DNA, the CDR3 is TGTGCCAGCAGCTACACGAGTAGGGGATACAATGAGCAGTACTTC. Translating gives CASSYTSRGYNEQYF.

The V gene is TRBV29-1, the J gene TRBJ1-5, with D possibly TRBD1 on 6 matching bases. Germline CDR1 and CDR2: SQVTM and ANQGSEA. The CDR3 runs to 16 residues. V was trimmed by 6 bases and J by 0 bases, leaving 18 bases between them. In DNA form, the CDR3 reads TGCAGCGTGGAACGTTACAGGGATTATAGCAATCAGCCCCAGCATTTT. It yields the protein CSVERYRDYSNQPQHF.

This clonotype was counted at least ten times. The J gene is TRBJ1-6, the V gene TRBV9; D possibly corresponds to TRBD1 (6 bases). V lost 3 bases and J lost 6, with 16 bases in between. The CDR3 sequence is 16 residues long. The germline V gene has CDR1 SGDLS and CDR2 YYNGEE. CDR3 in DNA: TGTGCCAGCAGCGGTACGCAGGGGAGATCTAATTCACCCCTCCACTTT. Its protein product is CASSGTQGRSNSPLHF.